Each of the 15 T cell receptor beta chains below was sequenced from the same sample in a study of siplizumab effects on memory and regulatory T cells. TCRdb's copy holds only in-frame clones and misses some; the assay was immunoSEQ multiplex PCR. Of under 150,000 clones in the sample, less than 95% are singletons; the top ten hold around 1.7%. Sequencing was performed on non-Treg CD4+ T cells sorted from blood. All receptors come from a human donor in good health.

This clone has just one count. The chain carries TRBV7-2 and TRBJ2-1; 9 bases fit TRBD2. The CDR3 totals 16 residues. After removal of 2 bases from V and 5 bases from J, the junction contained 7 bases not matched to a gene. Germline CDR1 and CDR2: SGHTA and FQGNSA. Written as DNA, the CDR3 is TGTGCCAGCAGCTTACAGGGCCTAGCGGGGAACAATGAGCAGTTCTTC. The encoded protein is CASSLQGLAGNNEQFF.

The chain carries TRBV27 and TRBJ2-1; TRBD1 matches 8 bases. The V segment lost 7 bases and the J segment 9 bases; nucleotides outside the gene matches: 14. Germline loops: CDR1 MNHEY, CDR2 SMNVEV (reference sequence). The CDR3 is 15 residues long. CDR3 DNA: TGTGCCAGCACCCCGATAGGCAGGGGGCTTGGTGAGCAGTTCTTC. This translates into CASTPIGRGLGEQFF.

The J gene is TRBJ2-7, the V gene TRBV6-1; 7 bases are a match to TRBD1. This CDR3 has 14 amino acids. From germline, CDR1 is MNHNS and CDR2 SASEGT. The V gene end was trimmed by 8 bases and the J gene end by 1 base; junction bases not matched to a gene: 8. The CDR3, as DNA: TGTGCCAGCGGCCTCCGACAGGGTTCCTACGAGCAGTACTTC. Translation: CASGLRQGSYEQYF.

V usage is TRBV30 and J usage is TRBJ2-5; a weak D match, TRBD1 (5 bases). Germline CDR1 and CDR2: GTSNPN and SVGIG (reference sequence). V was trimmed by 2 bases and J by 2 bases, leaving 9 bases between them. CDR3 length: 13 amino acids. The CDR3 coding sequence is TGTGCCTGGAGTCGCGACAGACAAGAGACCCAGTACTTC. Its protein is CAWSRDRQETQYF.

The rearrangement joins TRBV5-4 to TRBJ1-1, with TRBD1 as a possible D gene (5 bases). Trimming removed 0 bases from V and 0 bases from J, with 9 bases in between. The CDR3 covers 15 residues. CDR1 and CDR2 (germline): SGHNT, YYREEE (reference sequence). This CDR3 reads CASSLDTQVNTEAFF. The CDR3 nucleotides read TGTGCCAGCAGCTTGGATACACAGGTGAACACTGAAGCTTTCTTT.

This chain joins TRBV9 and TRBJ2-5, with 15 positions matching TRBD2. The CDR3 spans 17 residues. Looked up from germline, CDR1 is SGDLS and CDR2 is YYNGEE. The trim removed 3 bases at V and 2 bases at J, leaving 5 bases unmatched. This CDR3 reads CASSAGLAGGNQETQYF. As DNA, the CDR3 is TGTGCCAGCAGCGCCGGACTAGCGGGAGGGAATCAAGAGACCCAGTACTTC.

This clone was recorded a few times. The V call is TRBV19, the J call TRBJ1-1; no clear D. The CDR3 consists of 14 residues. Trimming shortened V by 4 bases and J by 4 bases, and 13 bases separated the two germline ends. Germline lookup yields CDR1 LNHDA and CDR2 SQIVND (reference sequence). The CDR3 reads CASSTTIRRTEAFF. CDR3 in DNA: TGTGCCAGTAGTACCACCATCCGTCGCACTGAAGCTTTCTTT.

This clone has just one count. The chain uses TRBV6-1 and TRBJ1-1; D not resolved. The CDR3 is made up of 8 amino acids. CDR1 and CDR2 (germline): MNHNS, SASEGT. V was trimmed by 6 bases and J by 11 bases, leaving 4 bases between them. The CDR3 DNA follows: TGTGCCAGCAGAGGGGCTTTCTTT. Translated, it gives CASRGAFF.

The chain carries TRBV6-6 and TRBJ1-2, with no clear D. The CDR3 has 11 residues. Germline V gene sequence: CDR1 MNHNY, CDR2 SVGAGI (reference sequence). Trimming pared 10 bases from V and 8 bases from J, leaving 14 bases between. The CDR3 sequence: CATTLGGGYTF. The CDR3 DNA reads TGTGCCACCACCCTGGGTGGGGGCTACACCTTC.

The chain joins TRBV6-5 to TRBJ1-6; possible D gene TRBD1, 5 bases. V was pared by 7 bases and J by 7 bases, with 8 bases between. This CDR3 has 12 amino acids. Looked up from germline, CDR1 is MNHEY and CDR2 is SVGAGI. CDR3 bases: TGTGCCAGCAACAGGCCAAATTCACCCCTCCACTTT. Translating it yields CASNRPNSPLHF.

This clone turned up a few times. This chain joins TRBV7-2 and TRBJ1-5; D call uncertain. The CDR3 sequence is 14 residues long. The V end was cut by 2 bases, the J end by 3 bases, with 8 bases between. Germline V lookup: CDR1 SGHTA, CDR2 FQGNSA. The CDR3, as DNA: TGTGCCAGCAGCTTAAGCCCTCTCAATCAGCCCCAGCATTTT. This codes for CASSLSPLNQPQHF.

This clone appeared once. The chain recombines TRBV29-1 with TRBJ2-5; D may match TRBD1 or TRBD2 (6 bases each). CDR1 and CDR2 from the germline V gene are SQVTM and ANQGSEA. Trimming removed 4 bases from V and 0 bases from J, with 12 bases in between. The CDR3 has 14 amino acids. CDR3 bases: TGCAGCGTTGGGGGGGCGCCGTACCAAGAGACCCAGTACTTC. Translated: CSVGGAPYQETQYF.

This clone appeared once. This chain links TRBV23-1 with TRBJ1-2; TRBD1 aligns across 8 bases. TRBV23-1 is treated as an ORF (open reading frame) with a function not yet certain. V gave up 3 bases and J gave up 4 bases; unmatched junction bases: 7. This CDR3 comprises 15 residues. The DNA for the CDR3 is TGCGCCAGCAGTCACTACCGGGACAGGAGCTATGGCTACACCTTC. Translation gives CASSHYRDRSYGYTF.

V is TRBV4-2 and J is TRBJ2-1; 7 bases are a match to TRBD2. The CDR3 contains 15 residues. The trim removed 3 bases at V and 2 bases at J, leaving 4 bases unmatched. The germline gives CDR1 LGHNA, CDR2 YNFKEQ. The CDR3 loop reads CASSQRTRTYNEQFF. The DNA of the CDR3 is TGTGCCAGCAGCCAGAGGACTAGGACCTACAATGAGCAGTTCTTC.

The rearrangement joins TRBV19 to TRBJ1-2, with D perhaps matching TRBD1 (6 bases). The ends were cut back, 4 bases at V and 2 bases at J, with 14 bases in the middle. Germline V gene lookup returns CDR1 LNHDA and CDR2 SQIVND (reference sequence). The CDR3 is 15 residues long. The CDR3 region is CASSTLAGTNYGYTF. The CDR3 coding sequence is TGTGCCAGTAGTACTCTCGCCGGGACAAACTATGGCTACACCTTC.